Detailed here is one T cell receptor (beta chain). The antigen remains undetermined. This record belongs to a study of OX40 agonist ivuxolimab in advanced cancers. Study-wide results and limits: Which antigen the expanded peripheral T cells recognized is unknown. Partial responders at 0.1-3.0 mg/kg had among the lowest clonal expansion.

Trimming shortened V by 2 bases and J by 3 bases, and 11 bases separated the two germline ends. Germline V gene data show CDR1 as LGHNA and CDR2 as YNFKEQ. The CDR3 is 15 residues long. The data were produced by immunoSEQ multiplex PCR, yet TCRdb's version contains in-frame clones alone and is incomplete. The sample contains roughly 45,000 clones, about 90% of which appear only once. The chain has TRBV4-2 and TRBJ1-5; possibly TRBD1 for D (5 bases). The source of this sequence is an adult with an advanced solid tumor such as melanoma, head and neck, liver or kidney cancer. Sequenced material: CD4+ or CD8+ T cells sorted from blood, taken in a trial of the OX40 agonist ivuxolimab. CDR3 nucleotides: TGTGCCAGCAGCCAAACGAGGGGAGACAATCAGCCCCAGCATTTT. It codes for CASSQTRGDNQPQHF.